This section outlines one T cell receptor beta chain sequence together with its context. Authors' data handling: Amplification with reference gene primers provided the estimates of nucleated cell counts. The table came from immunoSEQ multiplex PCR; TCRdb's copy has only in-frame clones and leaves some out. V, J and clone size were drawn from that table, and D and trimming were deduced from the DNA. The sample yields some 140,000 clones, roughly 83% seen once. Trimming took off 4 bases at V and 4 bases at J, with 10 bases between the two ends. This CDR3 is 13 amino acids long. Germline V gene data show CDR1 as SGHAT and CDR2 as FQDESV (reference sequence). The data were obtained in a study of blood T cell repertoires in COVID-19. Across the whole study: Material from acute and convalescent COVID-19 was sourced from the United States, Italy and Spain. PBMCs, B-cell-depleted T cells, or T cells were the source of the cDNA or gDNA that made up the material.

Sequencing used peripheral blood. The chain carries TRBV11-1 and TRBJ1-1; D gene ambiguous. The TCR comes from a woman of 80 years or more with acute or convalescent COVID-19. The CDR3: CASSSGEGTEAFF. The CDR3 DNA follows: TGTGCCAGCAGCTCTGGAGAGGGCACTGAAGCTTTCTTT.